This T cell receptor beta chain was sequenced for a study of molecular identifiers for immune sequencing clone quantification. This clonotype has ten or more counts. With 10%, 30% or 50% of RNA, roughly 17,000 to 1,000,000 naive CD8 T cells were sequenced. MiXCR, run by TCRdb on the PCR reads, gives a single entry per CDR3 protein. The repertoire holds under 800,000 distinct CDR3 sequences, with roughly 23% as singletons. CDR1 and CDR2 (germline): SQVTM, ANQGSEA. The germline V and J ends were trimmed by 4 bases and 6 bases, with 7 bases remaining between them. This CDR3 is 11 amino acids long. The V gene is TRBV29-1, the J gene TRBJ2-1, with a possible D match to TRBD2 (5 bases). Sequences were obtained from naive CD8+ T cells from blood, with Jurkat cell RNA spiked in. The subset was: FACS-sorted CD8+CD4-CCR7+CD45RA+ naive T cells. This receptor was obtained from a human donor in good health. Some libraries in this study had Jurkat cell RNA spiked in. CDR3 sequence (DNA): TGCAGCGTTGTCGAGGGCAATGAGCAGTTCTTC. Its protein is CSVVEGNEQFF.